Detailed here is one T cell receptor beta chain. This entry comes from a study of blood T cell repertoires in COVID-19. Overall study context: Material from acute and convalescent COVID-19 was sourced from the United States, Italy and Spain. PBMCs, B-cell-depleted T cells, or T cells provided the cDNA or gDNA that made up the material.

V lost 0 bases and J lost 9, with 15 bases in between. Germline V CDR1 and CDR2: SGHVS, FQNEAQ. This CDR3 contains 16 residues. In the source study's methods: Amplified reference gene primers provided the basis for estimating nucleated cell counts. Method: immunoSEQ multiplex PCR; TCRdb's copy keeps in-frame clones and lacks some. That table supplies the V and J calls and clone size; D and trimming were determined from the DNA. Found here are hundreds of thousands of clones, approximately 80% of them singletons; the top ten hold about 4.8%. The V and J genes are TRBV7-8 and TRBJ1-6; D is possibly TRBD1 (5 bases). The sequence was obtained from a woman in her sixties or seventies with acute or convalescent COVID-19. Sequences were obtained from peripheral blood. CDR3: CASSLAWGGTVSPLHF. CDR3 DNA: TGTGCCAGCAGCTTAGCGTGGGGGGGGACTGTTTCACCCCTCCACTTT.